Listed below are T cell receptor beta chains from one sample, sequenced in a study of STAT5B mutations in CD4+ large granular lymphocyte leukemia. TCRdb's table, derived via immunoSEQ multiplex PCR, lists solely in-frame clones and lacks some. This sample has more than 45,000 clones, with about three quarters found just once. Sequencing used CD4+ T cells from blood buffy coats. The receptors derive from a human donor in good health. CDR3s include the opening cysteine and the closing phenylalanine or tryptophan. D genes are given only for firm matches. Clone size appears in some rows only: once, few, many, or a class for an expanded clone.

.	TRBV6-1	TRBJ1-5	.	TGTGCCAGCAGTGATAGGGGGGCGGAGCCCCAGCATTTT	CASSDRGAEPQHF
.	TRBV23-1	TRBJ1-6	.	TGCGCCAGCAGTCTCACCGGGACCCCCTATAATTCACCCCTCCACTTT	CASSLTGTPYNSPLHF
.	TRBV30	TRBJ1-1	few	TGTGCCTGGAGTGTACGGGGTGAAGCTTTCTTT	CAWSVRGEAFF
.	TRBV27	TRBJ1-1	few	TGTGCCAGCGGCCCTATGGGGCGCACTGAAGCTTTCTTT	CASGPMGRTEAFF
.	TRBV5-5	TRBJ1-1	once	TGTGCCAGCAGCTGGGGGACGGCGAACACTGAAGCTTTCTTT	CASSWGTANTEAFF
.	TRBV2	TRBJ2-2	.	TGTGCCAGCAGTTTAGACAGGCCCCCGAACACCGGGGAGCTGTTTTTT	CASSLDRPPNTGELFF
TRBD1	TRBV11-2	TRBJ1-1	.	TGTGCCAGCAGCTGGGGGGGGACAGGAGGCGCGCCATTGAACACTGAAGCTTTCTTT	CASSWGGTGGAPLNTEAFF
TRBD1	TRBV9	TRBJ1-3	.	TGTGCCAGCAGCGACACAGGGGGCCCTGGAAACACCATATATTTT	CASSDTGGPGNTIYF
.	TRBV19	TRBJ2-7	.	TGTGCCAGTAGTATCCAGGGACCCCTAGTCGAGCAGTACTTC	CASSIQGPLVEQYF
.	TRBV12-2	TRBJ1-1	once	TGTGCAAGTCGCTTAGGAAGGGGCTACAGGGAAGGTCGGTGTGAAGCTTTCTTT	CASRLGRGYREGRCEAFF
.	TRBV9	TRBJ2-1	.	TGTGCCAGCAGCGTCCGGGTAACTGACAACAATGAGCAGTTCTTC	CASSVRVTDNNEQFF
.	TRBV18	TRBJ1-3	.	TGTGCCAGCTCACCGGGGTCTGGAAACACCATATATTTT	CASSPGSGNTIYF
TRBD1	TRBV28	TRBJ1-1	.	TGTGCCAGCAGTCCGAGCCATCAGGGGGGAACTGAAGCTTTCTTT	CASSPSHQGGTEAFF
.	TRBV19	TRBJ2-2	.	TGTGCCAGTAGTGTGGGACTGATGAACACCGGGGAGCTGTTTTTT	CASSVGLMNTGELFF
.	TRBV6-1	TRBJ1-4	.	TGTGCCAGCAGTGAAATCCCCACTAATGAAAAACTGTTTTTT	CASSEIPTNEKLFF
TRBD2	TRBV30	TRBJ2-2	.	TGTGCCGGGACTAGCGGGGGGACCGGGGAGCTGTTTTTT	CAGTSGGTGELFF
TRBD1	TRBV6-1	TRBJ2-5	.	TGTGCCAGCAGTGAAGCCTCGTTCTCAGGGGGCTCGGAGACCCAGTACTTC	CASSEASFSGGSETQYF
.	TRBV5-6	TRBJ1-1	few	TGTGCCAGCAGCTTGAACAGTATGAACACTGAAGCTTTCTTT	CASSLNSMNTEAFF
.	TRBV2	TRBJ1-4	once	TGTGCCAGCAGAATAGACAGCCGGGGTAATGAAAAACTGTTTTTT	CASRIDSRGNEKLFF
TRBD1	TRBV25-1	TRBJ2-5	.	TGTGCCAGCAGTGCAGCACAGGGGGTAGTCCAAGAGACCCAGTACTTC	CASSAAQGVVQETQYF
.	TRBV28	TRBJ2-6	.	TGTGCCAGCAGTTTAGCGGGGGCCCTTTACGTCCTGACTTTC	CASSLAGALYVLTF
TRBD1	TRBV15	TRBJ2-7	.	TGTGCCACCAGCAGACCCTTTGGGGACAGCTACGAGCAGTACTTC	CATSRPFGDSYEQYF
.	TRBV10-3	TRBJ1-1	.	TGTGCCATCAGTGAGTTAGGCAGGGACACTGAAGCTTTCTTT	CAISELGRDTEAFF
TRBD1	TRBV2	TRBJ2-5	.	TGTGCCAGCAGTGGGGACAGTCAAGAGACCCAGTACTTC	CASSGDSQETQYF
.	TRBV29-1	TRBJ1-1	.	TGCAGCGCACAGGAGCTAGGGGACACTGAAGCTTTCTTT	CSAQELGDTEAFF
TRBD2	TRBV7-9	TRBJ2-3	few	TGTGCCAGCAGCCTCCCTATACTAGCGGGGAATACGCAGTATTTT	CASSLPILAGNTQYF
.	TRBV27	TRBJ2-1	.	TGTGCCAGCAGTTTAAACGGGGCAAACTCCTACAATGAGCAGTTCTTC	CASSLNGANSYNEQFF
.	TRBV5-1	TRBJ1-6	.	TGCGCCAGCAGCTCCCAACCACAGGGCGGTAATTCACCCCTCCACTTT	CASSSQPQGGNSPLHF
TRBD1	TRBV27	TRBJ1-1	.	TGTGCCAGCAGTCCGCTATCCGGGACAGGGGTGACTGAAGCTTTCTTT	CASSPLSGTGVTEAFF
.	TRBV2	TRBJ1-2	.	TGTGCCAGCAGTCCACAGGGAGGTGACTATGGCTACACCTTC	CASSPQGGDYGYTF
TRBD1	TRBV29-1	TRBJ2-1	.	TGCAGCGTTGGAGGGACAGGGTCCTGGGATGAGCAGTTCTTC	CSVGGTGSWDEQFF
TRBD1	TRBV6-1	TRBJ1-5	few	TGTGCCAGCAGTGAAGCAGGGGGCGAGTATCAGCCCCAGCATTTT	CASSEAGGEYQPQHF
.	TRBV10-3	TRBJ1-3	.	TGTGCCATCAGTGAGTCTCAGCACTCTGGAAACACCATATATTTT	CAISESQHSGNTIYF
.	TRBV10-3	TRBJ1-2	.	TGTGCCATCAGGCAGGGTAAAGCTAACTATGGCTACACCTTC	CAIRQGKANYGYTF
.	TRBV14	TRBJ2-1	.	TGTGCCAGCAGCCAACTTAATGAGCAGTTCTTC	CASSQLNEQFF